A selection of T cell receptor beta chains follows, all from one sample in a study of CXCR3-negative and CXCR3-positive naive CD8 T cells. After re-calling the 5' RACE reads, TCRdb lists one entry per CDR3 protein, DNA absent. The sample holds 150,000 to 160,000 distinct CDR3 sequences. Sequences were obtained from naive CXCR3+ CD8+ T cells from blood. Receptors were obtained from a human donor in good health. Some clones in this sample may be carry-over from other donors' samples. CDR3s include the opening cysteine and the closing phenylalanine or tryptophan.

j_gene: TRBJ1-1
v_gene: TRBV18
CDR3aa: CASSPLTGDRLRGAEVFF

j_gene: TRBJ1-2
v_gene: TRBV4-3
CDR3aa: CASSPTTSGAFGGYTF

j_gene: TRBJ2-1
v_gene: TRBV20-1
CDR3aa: CSAREGLAAYNEQFF

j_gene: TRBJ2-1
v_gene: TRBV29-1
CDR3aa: CSAPAGGIYNEQFF

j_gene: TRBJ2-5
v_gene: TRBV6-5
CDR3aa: CASSYFKTPYQETQYF

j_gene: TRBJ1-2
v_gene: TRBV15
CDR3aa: CATSRDLGDWGYGYTF

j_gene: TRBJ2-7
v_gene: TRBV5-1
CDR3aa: CASSTDSPYEQYF

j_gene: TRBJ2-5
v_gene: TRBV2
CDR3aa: CASSISPPGLAGGGNQETQYF

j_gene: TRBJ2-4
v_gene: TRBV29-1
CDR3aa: CSVAGTGGFPDIQYF

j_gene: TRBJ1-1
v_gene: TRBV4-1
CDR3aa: CASSQDVLGQGEAFF

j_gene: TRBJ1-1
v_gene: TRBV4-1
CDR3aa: CASSQDGPPWVAFF

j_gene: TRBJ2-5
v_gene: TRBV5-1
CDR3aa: CASSWTGAKETQYF

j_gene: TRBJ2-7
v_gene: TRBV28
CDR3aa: CASSLRGVYEQYF

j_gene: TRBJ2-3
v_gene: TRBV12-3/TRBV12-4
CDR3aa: CASSLGGEADTQYF

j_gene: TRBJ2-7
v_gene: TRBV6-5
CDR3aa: CASSYGSRANEQYF

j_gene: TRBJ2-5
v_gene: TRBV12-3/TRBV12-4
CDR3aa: CASSLPAGDLLQETQYF

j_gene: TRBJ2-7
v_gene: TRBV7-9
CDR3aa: CASSLARGVRGDFEQYF

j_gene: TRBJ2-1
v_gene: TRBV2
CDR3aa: CASSGPGPGADNEQFF

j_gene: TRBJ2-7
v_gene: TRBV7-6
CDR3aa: CASSPSGTYEQYF

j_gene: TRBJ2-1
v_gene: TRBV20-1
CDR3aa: CSARLAGGDEQFF

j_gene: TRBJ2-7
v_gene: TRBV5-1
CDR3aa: CASSLGASYEQYF

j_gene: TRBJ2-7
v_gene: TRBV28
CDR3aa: CASSFRGSPGWQYF

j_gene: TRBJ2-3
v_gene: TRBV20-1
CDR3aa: CSAKTVSSTDTQYF

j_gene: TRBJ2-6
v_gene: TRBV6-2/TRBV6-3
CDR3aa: CASSYDGDPISGANVLTF

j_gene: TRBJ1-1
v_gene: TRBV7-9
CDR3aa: CASSRAGIGAFF

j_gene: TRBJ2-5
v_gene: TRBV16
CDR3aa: CASSQLRMTQETQYF

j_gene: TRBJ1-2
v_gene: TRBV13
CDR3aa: CASSLGVGSFLYGYTF

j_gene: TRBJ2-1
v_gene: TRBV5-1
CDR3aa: CASSPVLGEQFF

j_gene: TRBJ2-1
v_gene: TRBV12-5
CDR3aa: CASGLVESNEQFF

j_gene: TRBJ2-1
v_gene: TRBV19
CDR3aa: CASSIGVLDEQFF

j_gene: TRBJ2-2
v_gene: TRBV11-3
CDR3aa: CASSLDTRELFF

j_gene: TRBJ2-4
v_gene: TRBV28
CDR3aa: CASSLTRSNIQYF

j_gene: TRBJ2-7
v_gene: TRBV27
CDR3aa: CASSADLAGASYEQYF

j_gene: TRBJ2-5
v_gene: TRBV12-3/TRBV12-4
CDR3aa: CASSLAPSQQETQYF

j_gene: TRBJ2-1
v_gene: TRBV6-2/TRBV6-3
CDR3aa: CASSLLAEGSHNEQFF

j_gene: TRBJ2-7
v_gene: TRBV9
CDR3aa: CASSVEGLAGKDEQYF

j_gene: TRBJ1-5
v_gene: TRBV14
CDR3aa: CASSQDGRASNQPQHF

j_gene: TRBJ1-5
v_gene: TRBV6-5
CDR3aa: CATRSSNQPQHF

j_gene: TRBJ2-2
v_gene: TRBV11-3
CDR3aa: CASSLRAGELFF

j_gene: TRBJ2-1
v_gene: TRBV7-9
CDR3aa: CASSWTGGYNEQFF

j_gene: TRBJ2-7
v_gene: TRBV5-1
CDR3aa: CASSLGQGIWDEQYF

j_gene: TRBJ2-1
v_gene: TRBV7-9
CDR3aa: CASSPGDSSYNEQFF

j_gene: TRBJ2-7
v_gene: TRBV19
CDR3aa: CASSISPGSYEQYF

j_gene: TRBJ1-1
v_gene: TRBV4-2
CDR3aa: CARSQARRENTEAFF

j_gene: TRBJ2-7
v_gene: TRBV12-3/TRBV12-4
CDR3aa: CASSLSAGGYEQYF